The rows below give T cell receptor beta chains drawn from one sample of a study of PD-1 blockade in classical Hodgkin lymphoma. Sequencing used immunoSEQ multiplex PCR; TCRdb keeps in-frame clones, though not all of them. The sample consists of some 100,000 clones, approximately 92% of them appearing once. Sequenced here: peripheral blood mononuclear cells (PBMCs), sampled at baseline. The origin of the receptors is a human donor with classical Hodgkin lymphoma. The conserved cysteine and the conserved F or W are not part of the CDR3 here. D genes are given only for firm matches.

D gene | CDR3 length | V gene | CDR3 protein
TRBD2 | 12 | TRBV5-6 | ASSLGLAYNEQF
. | 12 | TRBV6-5 | ASNSGEVGEKLF
TRBD2 | 17 | TRBV28 | ASTLSGRPIRAAKNIQY
TRBD1 | 15 | TRBV10-3 | AISDTGGQGKGREQF
. | 14 | TRBV9 | ASSVEGGARIYEQY
. | 14 | TRBV5-6 | ASSHLYRNMNTEAF
. | 10 | TRBV18 | ASSRSNQPQH
TRBD1 | 12 | TRBV29-1 | SVRTGGGLYEQY
. | 14 | TRBV9 | ASSVGPGSSSYEQY
. | 13 | TRBV2 | ASSEGVILLYEQY
. | 9 | TRBV28 | ASRGARGYT
. | 14 | TRBV25-1 | ASSEYFSESGNTIY
. | 12 | TRBV5-1 | ASSLASSRDEQF
. | 13 | TRBV10-3 | AISDPLQGGYEQY
. | 12 | TRBV28 | ARASGWLSDEQF
. | 15 | TRBV11-2 | ASRLPQGRLSGNTIY
. | 13 | TRBV5-1 | ASTLTQPAGNTIY
. | 11 | TRBV27 | ASSLSGGNEQY
. | 11 | TRBV7-6 | ASSRQISTEAF
TRBD1 | 12 | TRBV19 | ASRLQGASTEAF
. | 11 | TRBV6-6 | ASTSSVRLEQY
. | 10 | TRBV19 | ASTEFSQPQH
. | 12 | TRBV6-5 | ASSYSRDPGGYT
. | 11 | TRBV2 | ASSTGWNEKLF
. | 12 | TRBV6-6 | ASSYSWGNTEAF
TRBD2 | 10 | TRBV29-1 | SVGGSYNEQF
TRBD2 | 14 | TRBV6-6 | ASSYSASGSGGTQY
. | 10 | TRBV28 | ASSTHSDTQY
. | 12 | TRBV6-5 | ASSYGLRTDTQY
TRBD1 | 13 | TRBV15 | ATSSYRGRGYEQY
. | 11 | TRBV9 | ASSAISYNEQF
. | 11 | TRBV2 | ASTLDRSYGYT
. | 10 | TRBV7-9 | ASSPRQEKLF